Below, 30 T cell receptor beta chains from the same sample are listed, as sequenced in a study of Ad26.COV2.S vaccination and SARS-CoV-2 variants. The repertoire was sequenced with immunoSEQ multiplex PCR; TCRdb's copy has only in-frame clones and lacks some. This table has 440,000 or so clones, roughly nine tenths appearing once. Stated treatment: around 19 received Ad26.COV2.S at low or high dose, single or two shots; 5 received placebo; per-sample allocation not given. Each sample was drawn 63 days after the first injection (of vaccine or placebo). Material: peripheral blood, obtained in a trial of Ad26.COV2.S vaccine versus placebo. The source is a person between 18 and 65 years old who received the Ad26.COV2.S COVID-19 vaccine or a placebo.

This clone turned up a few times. In DNA, the CDR3 is TGTGCCAGCAGTTCAGTGGAGAGTTATAAGCCCCAGCATTTT. Residues: CASSSVESYKPQHF. This chain uses TRBV28 with TRBJ1-5; D call uncertain. Germline assignment: CDR1 MDHEN and CDR2 SYDVKM. Trimming cost V 4 bases and J 8 bases, with 15 bases left between them. The CDR3 extends over 14 amino acids.

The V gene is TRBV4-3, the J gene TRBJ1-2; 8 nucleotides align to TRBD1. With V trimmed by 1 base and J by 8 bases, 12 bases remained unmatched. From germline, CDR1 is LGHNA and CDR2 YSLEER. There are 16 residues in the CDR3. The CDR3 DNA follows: TGCGCCAGCAGCCAAGTTTTCGACCAGGGGGCGAACGGCTACACCTTC. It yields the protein CASSQVFDQGANGYTF.

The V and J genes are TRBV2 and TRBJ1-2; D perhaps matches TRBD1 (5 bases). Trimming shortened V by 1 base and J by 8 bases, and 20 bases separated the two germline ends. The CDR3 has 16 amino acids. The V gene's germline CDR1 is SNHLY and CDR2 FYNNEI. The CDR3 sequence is CASSEGGTASLGGYTF. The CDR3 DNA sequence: TGTGCCAGCAGTGAAGGGGGGACGGCCTCCCTCGGGGGCTACACCTTC.

The CDR3 is CASSLVGGSHEQFF. The CDR3 DNA reads TGTGCCAGCAGCTTAGTAGGGGGGAGTCATGAGCAGTTCTTC. V and J are TRBV7-3 and TRBJ2-1; either TRBD1 or TRBD2 may fit D (6 bases each). The CDR3 extends over 14 amino acids. CDR1 and CDR2 (germline): SGHTA, FQGTGA. V shed 2 bases and J shed 8 bases, with 13 bases lying between them.

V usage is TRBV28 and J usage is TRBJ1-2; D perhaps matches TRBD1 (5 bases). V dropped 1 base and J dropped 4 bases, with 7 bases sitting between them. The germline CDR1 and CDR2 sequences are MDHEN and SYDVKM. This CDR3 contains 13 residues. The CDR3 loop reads CASSLSGLYGYTF. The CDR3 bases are TGTGCCAGCAGTTTATCAGGGCTCTATGGCTACACCTTC.

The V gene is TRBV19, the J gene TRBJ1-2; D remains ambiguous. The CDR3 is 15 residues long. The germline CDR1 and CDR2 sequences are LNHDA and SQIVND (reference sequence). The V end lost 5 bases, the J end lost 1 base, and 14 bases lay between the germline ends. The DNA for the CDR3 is TGTGCCAGTAGTTACGGGCAGCCCTATAACTATGGCTACACCTTC. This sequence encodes CASSYGQPYNYGYTF.

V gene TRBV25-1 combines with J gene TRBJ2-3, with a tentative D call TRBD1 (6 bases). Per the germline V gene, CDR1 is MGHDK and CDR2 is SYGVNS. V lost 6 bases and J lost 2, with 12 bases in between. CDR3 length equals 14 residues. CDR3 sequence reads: CASSFGTFTDTQYF. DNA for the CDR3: TGTGCCAGCAGCTTTGGGACATTCACAGATACGCAGTATTTT.

CDR3 sequence (DNA): TGTGCCACCAGCAGTGACGAAGACAGGGCGGGCACAGATACGCAGTATTTT. Its translation is CATSSDEDRAGTDTQYF. The rearrangement uses TRBV15 and TRBJ2-3; 7 positions match TRBD1. Germline lookup yields CDR1 LNHNV and CDR2 YYDKDF (reference sequence). This CDR3 contains 17 residues. J gave up 1 base and V 3 bases, and 10 bases lay outside the gene matches.

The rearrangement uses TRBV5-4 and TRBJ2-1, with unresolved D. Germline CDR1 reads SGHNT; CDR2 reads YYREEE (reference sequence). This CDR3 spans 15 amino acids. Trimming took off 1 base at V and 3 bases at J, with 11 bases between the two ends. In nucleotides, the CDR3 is TGTGCCAGCAGCTTGATGGGCGGAAACTACAATGAGCAGTTCTTC. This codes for CASSLMGGNYNEQFF.

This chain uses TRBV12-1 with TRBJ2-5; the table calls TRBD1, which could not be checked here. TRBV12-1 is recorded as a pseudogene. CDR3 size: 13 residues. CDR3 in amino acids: CASLGAPRETQYF. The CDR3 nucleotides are TGTGCCAGCTTAGGGGCCCCTCGGGAGACCCAGTACTTC.

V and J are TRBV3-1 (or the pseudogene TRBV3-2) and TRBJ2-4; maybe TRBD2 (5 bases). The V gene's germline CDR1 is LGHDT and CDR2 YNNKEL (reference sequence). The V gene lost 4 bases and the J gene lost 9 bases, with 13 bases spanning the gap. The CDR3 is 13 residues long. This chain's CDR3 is CASSPTLASIQYF. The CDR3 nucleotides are TGTGCCAGCAGCCCGACGTTAGCGTCCATTCAGTACTTC.

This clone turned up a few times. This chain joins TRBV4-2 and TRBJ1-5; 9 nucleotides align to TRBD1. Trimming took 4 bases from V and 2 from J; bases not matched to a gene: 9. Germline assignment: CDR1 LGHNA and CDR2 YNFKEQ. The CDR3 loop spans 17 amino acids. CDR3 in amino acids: CASSPSDRGRGNQPQHF. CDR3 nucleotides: TGTGCCAGCAGCCCTTCGGACAGGGGAAGGGGCAATCAGCCCCAGCATTTT.

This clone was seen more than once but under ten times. The CDR3: CATSNCSPTSKTYEQYF. DNA of the CDR3: TGTGCCACCAGTAATTGTAGCCCCACTTCGAAGACCTACGAGCAGTACTTC. The chain uses TRBV24-1 and TRBJ2-7; D unclear. This CDR3 region has 17 residues. V lost 6 bases and J lost 2, with 22 bases in between. Germline V gene data show CDR1 as KGHDR and CDR2 as SFDVKD.

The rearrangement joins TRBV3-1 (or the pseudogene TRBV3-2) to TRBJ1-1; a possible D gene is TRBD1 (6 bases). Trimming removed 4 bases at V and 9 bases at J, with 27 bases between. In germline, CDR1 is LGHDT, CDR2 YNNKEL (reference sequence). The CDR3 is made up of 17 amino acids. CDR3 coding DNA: TGTGCCAGCAGCCCACATTACTGGGCGAATACAGGGACCAAAGCTTTCTTT. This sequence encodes CASSPHYWANTGTKAFF.

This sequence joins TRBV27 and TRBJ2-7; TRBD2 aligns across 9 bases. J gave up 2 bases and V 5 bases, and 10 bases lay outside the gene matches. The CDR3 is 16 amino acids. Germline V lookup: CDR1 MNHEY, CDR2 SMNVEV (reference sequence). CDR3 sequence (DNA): TGTGCCAGCAGTCCCGATGGGGCGGGGGGGACCTACGAGCAGTACTTC. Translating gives CASSPDGAGGTYEQYF.

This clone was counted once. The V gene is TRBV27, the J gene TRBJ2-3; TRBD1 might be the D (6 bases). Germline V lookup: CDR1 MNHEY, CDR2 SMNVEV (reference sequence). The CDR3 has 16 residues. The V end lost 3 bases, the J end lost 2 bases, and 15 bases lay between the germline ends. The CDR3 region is CASSFLGQTITDTQYF. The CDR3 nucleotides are TGTGCCAGCAGTTTTCTCGGACAGACGATCACAGATACGCAGTATTTT.

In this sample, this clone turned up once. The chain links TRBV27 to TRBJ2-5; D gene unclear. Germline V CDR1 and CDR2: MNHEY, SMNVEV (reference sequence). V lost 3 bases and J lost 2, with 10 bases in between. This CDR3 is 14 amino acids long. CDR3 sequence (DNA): TGTGCCAGCAGTTTGAAGAGGCAACAAGAGACCCAGTACTTC. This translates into CASSLKRQQETQYF.

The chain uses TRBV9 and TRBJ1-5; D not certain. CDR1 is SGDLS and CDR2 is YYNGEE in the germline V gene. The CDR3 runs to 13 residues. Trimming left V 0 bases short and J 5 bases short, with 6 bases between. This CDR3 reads CASSVDEDQPQHF. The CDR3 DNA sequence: TGTGCCAGCAGCGTAGATGAGGATCAGCCCCAGCATTTT.

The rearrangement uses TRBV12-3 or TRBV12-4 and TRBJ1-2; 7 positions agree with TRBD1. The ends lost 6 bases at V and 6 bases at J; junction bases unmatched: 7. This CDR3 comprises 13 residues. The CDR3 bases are TGTGCCAGCAGCATTACAGGGGTGCATGGCTACACCTTC. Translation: CASSITGVHGYTF.

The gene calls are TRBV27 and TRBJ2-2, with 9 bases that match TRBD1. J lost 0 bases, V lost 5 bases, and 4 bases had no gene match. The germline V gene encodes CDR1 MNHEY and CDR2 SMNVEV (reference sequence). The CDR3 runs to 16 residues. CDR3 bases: TGTGCCAGCAGTCCACAGGGGGCGACGAACACCGGGGAGCTGTTTTTT. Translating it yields CASSPQGATNTGELFF.

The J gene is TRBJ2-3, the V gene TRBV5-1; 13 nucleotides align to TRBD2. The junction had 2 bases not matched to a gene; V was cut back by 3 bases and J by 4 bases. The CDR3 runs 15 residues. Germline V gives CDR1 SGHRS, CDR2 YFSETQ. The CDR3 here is CASSSTSGRPDTQYF. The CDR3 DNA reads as TGCGCCAGCAGCTCGACTAGCGGGAGGCCAGATACGCAGTATTTT.

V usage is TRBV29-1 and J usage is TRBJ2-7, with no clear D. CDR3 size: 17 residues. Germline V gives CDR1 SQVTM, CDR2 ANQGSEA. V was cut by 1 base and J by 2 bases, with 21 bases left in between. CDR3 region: CSVEAPVGLRGTYEQYF. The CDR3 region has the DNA TGCAGCGTTGAAGCCCCGGTAGGGCTACGCGGTACCTACGAGCAGTACTTC.

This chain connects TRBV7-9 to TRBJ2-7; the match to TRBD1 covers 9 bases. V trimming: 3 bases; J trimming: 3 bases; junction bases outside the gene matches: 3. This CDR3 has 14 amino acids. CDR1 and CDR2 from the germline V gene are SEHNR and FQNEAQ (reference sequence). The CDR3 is CASSLAGQGYEQYF. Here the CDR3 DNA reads TGTGCCAGCAGCTTGGCGGGACAGGGCTACGAGCAGTACTTC.

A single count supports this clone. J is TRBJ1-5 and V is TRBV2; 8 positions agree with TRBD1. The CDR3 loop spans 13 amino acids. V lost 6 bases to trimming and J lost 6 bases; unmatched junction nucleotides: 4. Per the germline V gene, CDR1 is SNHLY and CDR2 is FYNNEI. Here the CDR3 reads CASRTGEAQPQHF. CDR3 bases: TGTGCCAGCAGGACAGGGGAGGCTCAGCCCCAGCATTTT.

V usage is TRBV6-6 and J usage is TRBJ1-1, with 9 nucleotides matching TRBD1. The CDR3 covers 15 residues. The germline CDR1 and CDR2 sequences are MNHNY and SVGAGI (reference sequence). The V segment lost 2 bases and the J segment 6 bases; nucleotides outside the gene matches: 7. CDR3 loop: CASSYLTGGGSEAFF. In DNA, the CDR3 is TGTGCCAGCAGTTACCTGACAGGGGGGGGTTCTGAAGCTTTCTTT.

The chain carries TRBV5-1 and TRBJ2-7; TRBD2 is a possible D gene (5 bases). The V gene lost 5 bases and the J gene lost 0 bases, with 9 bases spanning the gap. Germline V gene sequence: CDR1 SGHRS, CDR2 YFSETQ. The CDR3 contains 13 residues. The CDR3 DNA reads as TGCGCCAGCAGTTCGGGGAACTCCTACGAGCAGTACTTC. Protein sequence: CASSSGNSYEQYF.

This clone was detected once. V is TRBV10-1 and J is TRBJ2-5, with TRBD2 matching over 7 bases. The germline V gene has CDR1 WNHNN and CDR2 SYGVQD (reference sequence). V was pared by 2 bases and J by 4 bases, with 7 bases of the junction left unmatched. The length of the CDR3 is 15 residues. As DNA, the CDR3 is TGCGCCAGCAGTGAGAGGGTAGCGGGCGCAGAGACCCAGTACTTC. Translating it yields CASSERVAGAETQYF.

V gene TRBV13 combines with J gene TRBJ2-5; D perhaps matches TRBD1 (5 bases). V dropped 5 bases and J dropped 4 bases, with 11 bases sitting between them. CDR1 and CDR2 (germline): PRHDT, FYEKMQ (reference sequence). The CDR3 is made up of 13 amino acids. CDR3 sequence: CASSIKGLETQYF. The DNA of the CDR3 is TGTGCCAGCAGCATTAAGGGGTTAGAGACCCAGTACTTC.

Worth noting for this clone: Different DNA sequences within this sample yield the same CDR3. This CDR3 reads CASRQGARTEAFF. The CDR3 DNA is TGTGCCAGCAGACAGGGGGCTCGGACTGAAGCTTTCTTT. This chain joins TRBV27 and TRBJ1-1; TRBD1 agrees at 9 bases. The CDR3 totals 13 residues. Germline V gene data show CDR1 as MNHEY and CDR2 as SMNVEV (reference sequence). Trimming removed 6 bases from V and 5 bases from J; junction bases left unmatched: 4.

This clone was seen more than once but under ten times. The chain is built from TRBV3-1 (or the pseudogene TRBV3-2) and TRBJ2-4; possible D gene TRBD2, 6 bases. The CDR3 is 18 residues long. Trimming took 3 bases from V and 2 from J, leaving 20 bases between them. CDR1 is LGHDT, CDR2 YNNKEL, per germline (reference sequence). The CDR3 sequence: CASSHPSTNGGTKNIQYF. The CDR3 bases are TGTGCCAGCAGCCACCCCTCGACTAACGGCGGGACCAAAAACATTCAGTACTTC.